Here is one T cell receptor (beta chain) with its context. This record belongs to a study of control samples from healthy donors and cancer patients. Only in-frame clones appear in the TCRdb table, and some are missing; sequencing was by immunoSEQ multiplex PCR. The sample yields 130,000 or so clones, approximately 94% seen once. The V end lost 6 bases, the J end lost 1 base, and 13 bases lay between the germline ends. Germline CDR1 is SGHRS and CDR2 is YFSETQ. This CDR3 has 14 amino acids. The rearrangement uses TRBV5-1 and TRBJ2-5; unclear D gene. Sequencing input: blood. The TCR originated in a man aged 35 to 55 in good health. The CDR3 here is CASTWQGPQETQYF. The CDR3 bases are TGCGCCAGCACCTGGCAAGGCCCCCAAGAGACCCAGTACTTC.